This T cell receptor beta chain originates from a study of regulatory T cells in long-lasting Graves disease. This clonotype was counted a few times. Its antigen is not known. Study conclusions and caveats: Those with persistent disease had in common more public clonotypes (around 2,500) than new patients (966).

Arm-PCR of CDR3 regions with iRepertoire HTBI primers generated TCR beta libraries. Authors' analysis steps: Identified segments across samples numbered about 64 TRBV and more than 12 TRBJ. Each CDR3 protein gets one entry after TCRdb re-called the multiplex PCR reads with MiXCR. The V and J calls were not made by the authors but by TCRdb's processing. The sample lists approximately 380,000 distinct CDR3 sequences; 20% to 25% were seen once. V shed 5 bases, J shed 5 bases, and the junction held 3 bases outside the gene matches. Germline V lookup: CDR1 MDHEN, CDR2 SYDVKM. This CDR3 region has 13 residues. Time point defined: persistent/refractory GD, antithyroid drugs over 5 years with positive TRAb. PBMCs were the source of the RNA used for TCR sequencing.

The receptor was isolated from a female donor with Graves disease. The sample consisted of peripheral blood mononuclear cells (PBMCs), taken when the disease was refractory, from a patient treated with antithyroid drugs. The chain uses TRBV28 and TRBJ1-5, with 7 bases lining up with TRBD1. CDR3 bases: TGTGCCAGCAGTGCAACAGGGGATCAGCCCCAGCATTTT. It translates to CASSATGDQPQHF.